The 10 T cell receptor beta chains below come from one sample, sequenced in a study of blood T cell repertoires in COVID-19 (dated by TCRdb to 2020 to 2021). Library creation used the immunoSEQ multiplex PCR assay. TCRdb retrieved this table from immuneACCESS and kept in-frame rearrangements only. Not all clones are present; in checked studies, unresolved V genes account for under half, and no reason is known for the remainder. The sample has 150,000 to 200,000 clones on record, about four fifths of them singletons. Approximately 13% of the sample is taken by the ten largest. The sequenced material came from peripheral blood. Receptors originate from a woman at least 80 years old with acute or convalescent COVID-19.

This clone occurred once. This chain joins TRBV29-1 and TRBJ2-1; possibly TRBD1 for D (5 bases). Trimming stripped 4 bases from V and 6 bases from J, with 13 bases between. The CDR3 extends over 13 amino acids. The germline gives CDR1 SQVTM, CDR2 ANQGSEA. CDR3: CSVAGQGGNEQFF. The DNA for the CDR3 is TGCAGCGTTGCTGGCCAGGGTGGCAATGAGCAGTTCTTC.

The chain combines TRBV7-2 with TRBJ1-3; tentatively, D is TRBD1 (5 bases). The CDR3 length is 14 residues. Germline V gives CDR1 SGHTA, CDR2 FQGNSA. Trimming cost V 5 bases and J 10 bases, with 18 bases left between them. The DNA of the CDR3 is TGTGCCAGCAGCATAGACGGGGCGGGAGGGACCATATATTTT. Protein sequence: CASSIDGAGGTIYF.

The rearrangement links TRBV2 to TRBJ1-4; 8 bases align to TRBD1. Germline V gives CDR1 SNHLY, CDR2 FYNNEI. Losses at the gene ends were 1 base for V and 4 bases for J; bases not matched to a gene: 14. This CDR3 is built from 19 residues. CDR3 amino acids: CASSEVRTGPDVSNEKLFF. In DNA, the CDR3 is TGTGCCAGCAGTGAAGTTCGGACAGGGCCTGATGTGAGTAATGAAAAACTGTTTTTT.

The chain has TRBV28 and TRBJ1-5; the D is unclear. Germline V gene lookup returns CDR1 MDHEN and CDR2 SYDVKM. This CDR3 comprises 13 residues. V lost 6 bases and J lost 3, with 9 bases in between. CDR3 loop: CASSLPYNQPQHF. CDR3 DNA: TGTGCCAGCAGCCTCCCTTACAATCAGCCCCAGCATTTT.

This chain uses TRBV7-2 with TRBJ1-2; TRBD1 agrees at 7 bases. V was clipped by 4 bases and J by 7 bases; unmatched bases: 9. This CDR3 comprises 14 residues. In germline, CDR1 is SGHTA, CDR2 FQGNSA. The CDR3, as DNA: TGTGCCAGCAGCTCCGACAGGGCACAGGGTGGCTACACCTTC. It codes for CASSSDRAQGGYTF.

V gene TRBV10-2 combines with J gene TRBJ2-7; D is unresolved. The CDR3 consists of 15 residues. The V end lost 1 base, the J end lost 2 bases, and 12 bases lay between the germline ends. Germline CDR1 WSHSY, CDR2 SAAADI. The DNA for the CDR3 is TGCGCCAGCAGTGAGTTAGGTCAGGTCGCCTACGAGCAGTACTTC. Its protein product is CASSELGQVAYEQYF.

The chain couples TRBV3-1 (or the pseudogene TRBV3-2) to TRBJ1-4, with D uncertain. The germline V gene has CDR1 LGHDT and CDR2 YNNKEL (reference sequence). This CDR3 contains 14 residues. The V and J ends lost 4 bases and 8 bases respectively, with 14 bases between them. CDR3 DNA sequence: TGTGCCAGCAGCCTTGTCGGCGGAGACGAAAAACTGTTTTTT. It specifies CASSLVGGDEKLFF.

The chain combines TRBV6-1 with TRBJ2-2; 8 positions match TRBD1. The J segment lost 5 bases and the V segment lost 0 bases, leaving 8 bases of the junction unmatched. This CDR3 has 17 residues. The V gene's germline CDR1 is MNHNS and CDR2 SASEGT. CDR3 nucleotides: TGTGCCAGCAGTGAAGCAGTTATTACAGGGGGGACCGGGGAGCTGTTTTTT. Protein product: CASSEAVITGGTGELFF.

This chain links TRBV5-5 with TRBJ2-7; 11 bases are a match to TRBD1. V lost 3 bases and J lost 6; bases outside the gene matches: 11. This CDR3 is built from 16 residues. Germline assignment: CDR1 SGHKS and CDR2 YYEKEE (reference sequence). DNA for the CDR3: TGTGCCAGCAGCTGGAGGGGGGACAGGGGGTTTGGCGAGCAGTACTTC. This codes for CASSWRGDRGFGEQYF.

The chain employs TRBV7-2 and TRBJ2-5; D is undetermined. There are 11 residues in the CDR3. Germline V gene sequence: CDR1 SGHTA, CDR2 FQGNSA. V was cut by 5 bases and J by 2 bases, with 3 bases left in between. CDR3 loop: CASSQQETQYF. CDR3 bases: TGTGCCAGCAGCCAGCAAGAGACCCAGTACTTC.